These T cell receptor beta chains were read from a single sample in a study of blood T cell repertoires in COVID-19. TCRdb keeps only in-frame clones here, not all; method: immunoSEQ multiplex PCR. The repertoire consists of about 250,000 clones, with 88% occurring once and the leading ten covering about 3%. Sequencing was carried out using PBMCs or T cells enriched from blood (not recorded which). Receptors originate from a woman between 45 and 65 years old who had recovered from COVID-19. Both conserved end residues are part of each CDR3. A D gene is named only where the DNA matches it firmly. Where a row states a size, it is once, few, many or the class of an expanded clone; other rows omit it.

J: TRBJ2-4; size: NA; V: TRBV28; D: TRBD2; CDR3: CASSHTPGLGAAAKNIQYF; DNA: TGTGCCAGCAGCCACACCCCGGGACTAGGGGCGGCTGCCAAAAACATTCAGTACTTC
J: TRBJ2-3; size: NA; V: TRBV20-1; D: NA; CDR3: CSAMTGDTQYF; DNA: TGCAGTGCCATGACGGGAGATACGCAGTATTTT
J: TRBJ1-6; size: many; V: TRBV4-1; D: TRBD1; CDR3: CASSPGQDLNSPLHF; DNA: TGCGCCAGCAGCCCAGGACAGGACTTAAATTCACCCCTCCACTTT
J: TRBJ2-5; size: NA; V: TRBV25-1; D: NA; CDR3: CASSEFRSGRLQETQYF; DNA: TGTGCCAGCAGTGAATTTCGGAGCGGGCGACTCCAAGAGACCCAGTACTTC
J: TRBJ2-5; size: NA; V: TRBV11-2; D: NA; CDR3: CASSLLGEETQYF; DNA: TGTGCCAGCAGCTTACTGGGAGAGGAGACCCAGTACTTC
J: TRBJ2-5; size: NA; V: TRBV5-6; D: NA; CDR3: CASSLGSGYQETQYF; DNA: TGTGCCAGCAGCTTGGGTAGCGGCTATCAAGAGACCCAGTACTTC
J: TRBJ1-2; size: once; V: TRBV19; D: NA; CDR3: CASSIDGVYGYTF; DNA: TGTGCCAGTAGTATTGACGGAGTCTATGGCTACACCTTC
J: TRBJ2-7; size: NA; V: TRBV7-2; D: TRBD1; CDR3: CASRADRSSYEQYF; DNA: TGTGCCAGCAGAGCGGACAGGAGCTCCTACGAGCAGTACTTC
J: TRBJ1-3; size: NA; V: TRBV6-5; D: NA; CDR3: CASSSRGPPGNTIYF; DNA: TGTGCCAGCAGCTCCAGGGGTCCTCCTGGAAACACCATATATTTT
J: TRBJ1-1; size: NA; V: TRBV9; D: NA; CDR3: CASSVAWRGEAFF; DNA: TGTGCCAGCAGCGTAGCATGGCGCGGTGAAGCTTTCTTT
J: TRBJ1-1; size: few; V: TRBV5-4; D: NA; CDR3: CASSGGPNGVAFF; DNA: TGTGCCAGCAGCGGCGGTCCAAACGGGGTAGCTTTCTTT
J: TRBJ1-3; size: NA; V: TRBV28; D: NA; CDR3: CASSLKSVQGNTIYF; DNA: TGTGCCAGCAGTCTCAAATCGGTACAGGGAAACACCATATATTTT
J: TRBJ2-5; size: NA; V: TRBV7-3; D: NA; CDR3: CASSLTAGETQYF; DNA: TGTGCCAGCAGCTTAACCGCAGGGGAGACCCAGTACTTC
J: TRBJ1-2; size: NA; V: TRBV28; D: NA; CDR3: CASKSLRRYGYTF; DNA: TGTGCCAGCAAGTCTTTGCGGCGCTATGGCTACACCTTC
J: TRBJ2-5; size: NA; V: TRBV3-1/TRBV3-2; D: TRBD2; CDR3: CASSQPGLAGVETQYF; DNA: TGTGCCAGCAGCCAGCCGGGACTAGCGGGAGTAGAGACCCAGTACTTC
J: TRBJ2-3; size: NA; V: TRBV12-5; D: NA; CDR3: CASGLVFVVGPTDTQYF; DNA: TGTGCTAGTGGTTTGGTATTCGTCGTGGGCCCCACAGATACGCAGTATTTT
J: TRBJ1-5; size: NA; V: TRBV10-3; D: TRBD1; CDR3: CAISRTGDGQPQHF; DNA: TGTGCCATCAGCCGGACAGGGGATGGGCAGCCCCAGCATTTT
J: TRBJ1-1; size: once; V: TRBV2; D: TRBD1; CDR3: CASRDRGAHTEAFF; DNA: TGTGCCAGCAGGGACAGGGGCGCACACACTGAAGCTTTCTTT
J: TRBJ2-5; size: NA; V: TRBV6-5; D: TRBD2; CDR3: CASSRASGQETQYF; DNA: TGTGCCAGCAGTCGCGCTAGCGGGCAAGAGACCCAGTACTTC